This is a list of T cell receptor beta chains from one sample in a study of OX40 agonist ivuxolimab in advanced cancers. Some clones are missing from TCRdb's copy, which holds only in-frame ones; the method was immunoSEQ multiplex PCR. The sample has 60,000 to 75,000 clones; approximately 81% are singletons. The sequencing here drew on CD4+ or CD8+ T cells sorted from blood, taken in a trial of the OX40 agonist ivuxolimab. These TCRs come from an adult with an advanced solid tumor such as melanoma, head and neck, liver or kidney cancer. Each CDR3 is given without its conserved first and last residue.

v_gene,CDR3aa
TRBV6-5,ASSETGGDGELF
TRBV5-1,ASSLATPKETQY
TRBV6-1,ASSGDRTYEQY
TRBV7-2,ASSLRGAPWEQY
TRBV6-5,ASTRAGGVNEQF
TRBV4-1,ASSPRRDSRYLNTEAF
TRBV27,ASSYVWDSSYNEQF
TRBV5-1,ASSGGTTDTQY
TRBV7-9,ASSLGLAGWIGTDTQY
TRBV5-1,ASSPGSRESEQY
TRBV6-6,ASSYTGHNSPLH
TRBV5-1,ASSQEDMKNIQY
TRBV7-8,ASSLGGAYGYT
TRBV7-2,ASSFTGNTEAF
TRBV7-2,ASSLGYNQPQH
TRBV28,ASSLFSGPPQNIQY
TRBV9,ASSVAYRSSYNEQF
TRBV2,ASRGTGNQPQH
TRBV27,ASSWDSNQPQH
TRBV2,ASSRAREGGDTEAF
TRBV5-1,ASSLEVTWDAGKQY
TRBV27,ASSPAPSIRGETQY
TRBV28,ASSLPGTGGNYGYT
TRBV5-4,ASSLVARPADYGYT
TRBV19,ASSTTGGRGNSPLH
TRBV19,ASSTAYEQY
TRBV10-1,ASSQLTGPYNYGYT
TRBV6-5,ASSYQANYEQY
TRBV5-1,ASNRNQGITEAF
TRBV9,ASSVGERPSYNEQF
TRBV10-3,AISERGGGGDEQY
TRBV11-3,ASTAELGFYNEQF
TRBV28,ASSEVGTGKVYGYT
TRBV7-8,ASSLVGNTQY
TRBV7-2,ASSSTGGMVTNTEAF
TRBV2,ASSGGDQPQH
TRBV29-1,SVARAQNTEAF
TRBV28,ASTEGLATDTQY
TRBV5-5,ASSSGQATYEQY
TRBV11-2,ASGPGQTPNYGYT
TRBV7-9,ATRGTVNTGELF
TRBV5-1,ASSFGRGPHAYEQY
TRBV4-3,ASSPYRGEKLF
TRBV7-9,ASSAWTGVNSPLH
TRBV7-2,ASSLDHREDTEAF
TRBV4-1,ASSQDFPGSYEQY
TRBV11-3,ASSSRDRGRSTGELF
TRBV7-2,ASSLAGRSNEQF
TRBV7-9,ASSLDYYQETQY
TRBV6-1,ASNRVAEAF
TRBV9,ASRGQGNNSPLH
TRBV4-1,ASSQGQSTNYGYT
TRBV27,ASTLRGPTGGGFNDNEQF